This passage covers 23 T cell receptor beta chains from one sample sequenced in a study of CD8+ T cells in alopecia areata. Isolated RNA was reverse transcribed into cDNA used as the sequencing template. Method: immunoSEQ multiplex PCR; TCRdb's copy keeps in-frame clones and lacks some. The sample shows 160,000 or so clones, about 50% of them seen only once. This specimen consisted of CD8+ T cells sorted from blood, obtained at week 0. The origin of the receptors is a human donor with alopecia areata.

The rearrangement links TRBV19 to TRBJ1-2; D uncertain. The CDR3 sequence is 12 residues long. Germline loops: CDR1 LNHDA, CDR2 SQIVND (reference sequence). V was trimmed by 1 base and J by 6 bases, leaving 6 bases between them. DNA for the CDR3: TGTGCCAGTAGTATAGGAAGGGATGGCTACACCTTC. Its translation is CASSIGRDGYTF.

The V gene is TRBV30, the J gene TRBJ2-3; 10 bases align to TRBD2. The CDR3 runs 14 residues. Germline loops: CDR1 GTSNPN, CDR2 SVGIG (reference sequence). V shed 7 bases and J 5 bases; nucleotides not matched to a gene: 9. The CDR3 DNA is TGTGCCTCAACCGGGACTAGCGAGCTAGATACGCAGTATTTT. It translates to CASTGTSELDTQYF.

The J gene is TRBJ2-7, the V gene TRBV5-4; a possible D gene is TRBD2 (5 bases). V was cut by 3 bases and J by 7 bases, with 14 bases left in between. The V gene's germline CDR1 is SGHNT and CDR2 YYREEE (reference sequence). CDR3 length equals 13 residues. The CDR3 DNA is TGTGCCAGCAGCTCTGGGCCCCCGGGGGAGCAGTACTTC. Residues: CASSSGPPGEQYF.

This clone was observed a handful of times. The chain recombines TRBV29-1 with TRBJ2-1; unclear D gene. V was cut by 4 bases and J by 8 bases, with 9 bases left in between. The germline V gene encodes CDR1 SQVTM and CDR2 ANQGSEA. The CDR3 covers 11 residues. This CDR3 is CSVVLGDEQFF. CDR3 DNA: TGCAGCGTTGTCCTTGGGGATGAGCAGTTCTTC.

The V call is TRBV4-3, the J call TRBJ2-1, with D hard to call. This CDR3 spans 16 amino acids. V was trimmed by 0 bases and J by 5 bases, leaving 14 bases between them. Germline CDR1 is LGHNA and CDR2 is YSLEER. CDR3 loop: CASSQDIVSTNNEQFF. The CDR3 DNA follows: TGCGCCAGCAGCCAAGATATCGTCTCCACAAACAATGAGCAGTTCTTC.

The CDR3: CSAGNNEQYF. The CDR3 DNA reads as TGCAGTGCTGGGAATAACGAGCAGTACTTC. The chain uses TRBV20-1 and TRBJ2-7; D not resolved. The V gene's germline CDR1 is DFQATT and CDR2 SNEGSKA (reference sequence). V dropped 5 bases and J dropped 5 bases, with 7 bases sitting between them. The CDR3 is 10 amino acids.

This chain joins TRBV7-9 and TRBJ2-1; D is possibly TRBD1 (6 bases). V dropped 8 bases and J dropped 0 bases, with 14 bases sitting between them. Germline CDR1 and CDR2: SEHNR and FQNEAQ (reference sequence). The CDR3 is 15 amino acids. The CDR3 loop is CASLGGSPSYNEQFF. The CDR3 DNA follows: TGTGCCAGCCTAGGGGGTTCTCCCTCCTACAATGAGCAGTTCTTC.

The sample holds one count of this clone. This chain joins TRBV30 and TRBJ1-4; perhaps TRBD1 as D (6 bases). Germline assignment: CDR1 GTSNPN and CDR2 SVGIG (reference sequence). Trimming removed 0 bases at V and 6 bases at J, with 11 bases between. The CDR3 has 14 residues. This CDR3 reads CAWSVGAGDEKLFF. The CDR3 DNA reads TGTGCCTGGAGTGTAGGGGCAGGGGATGAAAAACTGTTTTTT.

This clone was seen more than once but under ten times. This chain connects TRBV23-1 to TRBJ2-3; D unclear. TRBV23-1 is recorded as an ORF, its role being uncertain. There are 14 residues in the CDR3. V gave up 0 bases and J gave up 2 bases, with 6 bases separating them. The CDR3: CASSQSWVTDTQYF. The DNA of the CDR3 is TGCGCCAGCAGTCAATCGTGGGTCACAGATACGCAGTATTTT.

This clone was counted only a few times. The genes are TRBV6-5 and TRBJ1-2; 8 nucleotides align to TRBD1. This CDR3 comprises 14 residues. V was pared by 6 bases and J by 8 bases, with 11 bases of the junction left unmatched. Germline-derived CDR1 and CDR2 are MNHEY and SVGAGI. The CDR3 reads CASSPLDRVEGYTF. As DNA, the CDR3 is TGTGCCAGCAGCCCTCTGGACAGGGTCGAGGGCTACACCTTC.

The genes are TRBV11-2 and TRBJ2-4; 10 nucleotides line up with TRBD1. The CDR3 has 16 amino acids. The germline V gene has CDR1 SGHAT and CDR2 FQNNGV. V gave up 3 bases and J gave up 3 bases; unmatched junction bases: 5. CDR3 sequence reads: CASSLTGGAVKNIQYF. CDR3 DNA sequence: TGTGCCAGCAGCTTGACAGGGGGCGCCGTCAAAAACATTCAGTACTTC.

This clone was seen more than once but under ten times. The J gene is TRBJ2-1, the V gene TRBV9, with TRBD2 matching over 11 bases. Germline-derived CDR1 and CDR2 are SGDLS and YYNGEE. This CDR3 spans 14 amino acids. Losses at the gene ends were 3 bases for V and 4 bases for J; bases not matched to a gene: 0. The CDR3 nucleotides are TGTGCCAGCAGCGGGACTAGCGGGTACAATGAGCAGTTCTTC. Residues: CASSGTSGYNEQFF.

The chain employs TRBV30 and TRBJ2-7; 7 bases line up with TRBD2. The CDR3 is 14 residues long. The germline gives CDR1 GTSNPN, CDR2 SVGIG (reference sequence). The V gene end was trimmed by 0 bases and the J gene end by 2 bases; junction bases not matched to a gene: 4. For the CDR3, the DNA is TGTGCCTGGAGTGTATCCAGCGGGGCCTACGAGCAGTACTTC. It yields the protein CAWSVSSGAYEQYF.

The V and J genes are TRBV30 and TRBJ1-6; D gene uncertain. The length of the CDR3 is 13 residues. CDR1 and CDR2 (germline): GTSNPN, SVGIG (reference sequence). V was cut by 3 bases and J by 7 bases, with 10 bases left in between. As DNA, the CDR3 is TGTGCCTGGAGGGACGGCGGGAATTCACCCCTCCACTTT. Amino acid sequence: CAWRDGGNSPLHF. The variable domain in full, completed from reference TRBV30 and TRBJ1-6, reads SQTIHQWPATLVQPVGSPLSLECTVEGTSNPNLYWYRQAAGRGLQLLFYSVGIGQISSEVPQNLSASRPQDRQFILSSKKLLLSDSGFYLCAWRDGGNSPLHFGNGTRLTVT.

This clone was seen a single time. J is TRBJ1-1 and V is TRBV30; D might be TRBD1 (6 bases). CDR3 length equals 14 residues. Germline CDR1 is GTSNPN and CDR2 is SVGIG (reference sequence). V was shortened by 4 bases and J by 2 bases, with 14 bases between the two germline ends. CDR3 nucleotides: TGTGCCTGGAACCTTGGACAGCTAAACACTGAAGCTTTCTTT. Translation: CAWNLGQLNTEAFF. Based on the CDR3 plus reference TRBV30 and TRBJ1-1, the full variable domain is SQTIHQWPATLVQPVGSPLSLECTVEGTSNPNLYWYRQAAGRGLQLLFYSVGIGQISSEVPQNLSASRPQDRQFILSSKKLLLSDSGFYLCAWNLGQLNTEAFFGQGTRLTVV.

This clone was found a few times. V is TRBV30 and J is TRBJ1-1; D gene ambiguous. The CDR3 spans 13 residues. CDR1 is GTSNPN and CDR2 is SVGIG in the germline V gene (reference sequence). V was pared by 2 bases and J by 1 base, with 8 bases between. The CDR3 here is CAWSPDSNTEAFF. The DNA for the CDR3 is TGTGCCTGGAGTCCGGATTCGAACACTGAAGCTTTCTTT.

The chain joins TRBV4-3 to TRBJ1-2; TRBD1 agrees at 9 bases. The CDR3 sequence is 15 residues long. CDR1 is LGHNA and CDR2 is YSLEER in the germline V gene. V shed 6 bases, J shed 4 bases, and the junction held 9 bases outside the gene matches. The CDR3 spells CASSSGTGRLYGYTF. In nucleotides, the CDR3 is TGCGCCAGCAGTTCCGGGACAGGGAGGCTCTATGGCTACACCTTC.

The CDR3 sequence is CASSPVRNTEAFF. The CDR3 DNA is TGTGCCAGCAGCCCGGTGAGGAACACTGAAGCTTTCTTT. This chain joins TRBV7-7 and TRBJ1-1; D call uncertain. Trimming removed 5 bases from V and 1 base from J, with 8 bases in between. The CDR3 runs to 13 residues. The germline CDR1 and CDR2 sequences are SSHAT and FNYEAQ (reference sequence).

This clone has a handful of counts. The V and J genes are TRBV2 and TRBJ2-7; D gene uncertain. Germline CDR1 is SNHLY and CDR2 is FYNNEI. V lost 7 bases and J lost 2, with 18 bases in between. This CDR3 is built from 15 residues. CDR3 amino acids: CASMVSSMQTYEQYF. CDR3 DNA: TGTGCCAGCATGGTGAGCTCGATGCAGACCTACGAGCAGTACTTC.

The chain recombines TRBV5-6 with TRBJ2-1, with D perhaps matching TRBD1 (6 bases). CDR1 is SGHDT, CDR2 YYEEEE, per germline. This CDR3 comprises 14 residues. The germline V and J ends were trimmed by 0 bases and 8 bases, with 12 bases remaining between them. The CDR3 here is CASSLGAGAHEQFF. DNA of the CDR3: TGTGCCAGCAGCTTGGGGGCAGGGGCGCATGAGCAGTTCTTC.

V and J are TRBV4-3 and TRBJ1-1; 8 bases agree with TRBD1. CDR3 length: 14 amino acids. Trimming removed 3 bases from V and 4 bases from J; junction bases left unmatched: 4. Germline V gene lookup returns CDR1 LGHNA and CDR2 YSLEER. Written as DNA, the CDR3 is TGCGCCAGCAGCCATAAGACAGGGGTCACTGAAGCTTTCTTT. This encodes CASSHKTGVTEAFF.

Only a few counts were recorded for this clone. The chain couples TRBV2 to TRBJ2-7; 8 bases align to TRBD2. Germline assignment: CDR1 SNHLY and CDR2 FYNNEI. The CDR3 length is 15 residues. V shed 3 bases, J shed 3 bases, and the junction held 7 bases outside the gene matches. CDR3 nucleotides: TGTGCCAGCAGTGATATAGCGGGGAGCCGCTACGAGCAGTACTTC. Translating it yields CASSDIAGSRYEQYF.

The chain uses TRBV29-1 and TRBJ2-1; TRBD2 matches 9 bases. This CDR3 is 14 amino acids long. From germline, CDR1 is SQVTM and CDR2 ANQGSEA. J gave up 4 bases and V 4 bases, and 5 bases lay outside the gene matches. The chain's CDR3 is CSVGLAGLYNEQFF. The CDR3 nucleotides are TGCAGCGTTGGCCTAGCGGGGTTATACAATGAGCAGTTCTTC.